The 18 T cell receptor beta chains listed next were all sequenced from one sample in a study of shared clonotypes between healthy human individuals. As defined, naive CD8 cells were CD45RO-negative and positively selected for CCR7, with terminally differentiated effector memory CD45RA+ cells excluded. Data came from immunoSEQ multiplex PCR; TCRdb stores just in-frame clones and leaves some out. The table has about 2.2 million clones, 93% seen once; the top ten hold roughly 1.7%. Sequencing input: naive CD8+ T cells from PBMCs. Receptors originate from a man in his late teens or twenties in good health. Some clones in this sample may be carry-over from other donors' samples.

The V gene is TRBV19, the J gene TRBJ2-7; 13 positions match TRBD2. CDR3 length equals 15 residues. V was pared by 6 bases and J by 7 bases, with 9 bases of the junction left unmatched. The V gene's germline CDR1 is LNHDA and CDR2 SQIVND (reference sequence). The CDR3 region is CASSWTSGRSGEQYF. DNA of the CDR3: TGTGCCAGTAGCTGGACTAGCGGGAGATCGGGAGAGCAGTACTTC.

The V call is TRBV4-3, the J call TRBJ2-7; D is unresolved. Germline CDR1 LGHNA, CDR2 YSLEER. This CDR3 has 15 residues. V dropped 0 bases and J dropped 2 bases, with 11 bases sitting between them. The CDR3 nucleotides read TGCGCCAGCAGCCAAGAGAGCAGCTCAACCTACGAGCAGTACTTC. Its protein product is CASSQESSSTYEQYF.

Here the CDR3 reads CASSTVAGNSYEQYF. The CDR3 bases are TGTGCCAGCAGCACCGTAGCGGGAAACTCCTACGAGCAGTACTTC. The rearrangement uses TRBV7-8 and TRBJ2-7, with 8 bases that match TRBD2. V shed 5 bases and J 0 bases; nucleotides not matched to a gene: 6. Germline V gene sequence: CDR1 SGHVS, CDR2 FQNEAQ. The CDR3 runs to 15 residues.

This clone was observed a single time. The gene calls are TRBV4-3 and TRBJ2-1; 12 bases map to TRBD2. The CDR3 contains 17 residues. The germline V gene has CDR1 LGHNA and CDR2 YSLEER. Trimming at V came to 0 bases and at J to 7 bases, leaving 7 bases not matched to a gene. CDR3 DNA sequence: TGCGCCAGCAGCCAAGAGGGGCGACTAGCGGGAGTGAATGAGCAGTTCTTC. Protein: CASSQEGRLAGVNEQFF.

This clone appeared once. The rearrangement joins TRBV27 to TRBJ1-3; tentative D call: TRBD1 (5 bases). CDR1 is MNHEY and CDR2 is SMNVEV in the germline V gene (reference sequence). V lost 1 base, J lost 4 bases, and 20 bases lay in between. This CDR3 is 18 amino acids long. The CDR3 DNA sequence: TGTGCCAGCAGTTTATTGGGCCCTACGGGGACGGCAGGAAACACCATATATTTT. This codes for CASSLLGPTGTAGNTIYF.

This chain uses TRBV27 with TRBJ2-7, with TRBD1 identical over 9 bases. This CDR3 has 14 amino acids. Trimming removed 2 bases from V and 5 bases from J; junction bases left unmatched: 4. The V gene's germline CDR1 is MNHEY and CDR2 SMNVEV (reference sequence). CDR3 region: CASSLTGGRNEQYF. DNA of the CDR3: TGTGCCAGCAGTTTAACAGGGGGCCGGAACGAGCAGTACTTC.

Regarding this clone: At the DNA level, this CDR3 is encoded by other sequences in the same sample as well. V usage is TRBV7-9 and J usage is TRBJ2-3, with D perhaps TRBD1 (5 bases). This CDR3 contains 12 residues. The germline V gene has CDR1 SEHNR and CDR2 FQNEAQ (reference sequence). Trimming stripped 5 bases from V and 6 bases from J, with 9 bases between. CDR3 sequence: CASSQQADTQYF. CDR3 in DNA: TGTGCCAGCAGCCAACAGGCGGATACGCAGTATTTT.

This clone has only a few counts. The chain uses TRBV5-6 and TRBJ2-7; 9 bases are a match to TRBD2. The ends lost 4 bases at V and 6 bases at J; junction bases unmatched: 8. This CDR3 spans 14 amino acids. The germline gives CDR1 SGHDT, CDR2 YYEEEE. CDR3 protein: CASSLGVAGVEQYF. The CDR3 nucleotides read TGTGCCAGCAGCCTCGGAGTAGCGGGAGTCGAGCAGTACTTC.

This chain uses TRBV13 with TRBJ1-2, with D possibly TRBD1 on 5 matching bases. The CDR3 totals 14 residues. Germline V CDR1 and CDR2: PRHDT, FYEKMQ (reference sequence). Trimming cost V 3 bases and J 5 bases, with 13 bases left between them. The DNA of the CDR3 is TGTGCCAGCAGCTTGTATACAGGAGGATATGGCTACACCTTC. This encodes CASSLYTGGYGYTF.

This clone was seen just once. The chain links TRBV28 to TRBJ1-1; D unclear. This CDR3 comprises 13 residues. CDR1 is MDHEN, CDR2 SYDVKM, per germline. Trimming took off 6 bases at V and 4 bases at J, with 12 bases between the two ends. CDR3 protein: CASRPGSPTEAFF. The CDR3 DNA is TGTGCCAGCAGGCCCGGATCGCCCACTGAAGCTTTCTTT.

This clone has a handful of counts. This same CDR3 is encoded by further DNA sequences in the sample. The chain carries TRBV29-1 and TRBJ1-2, with D perhaps TRBD1 (5 bases). CDR1 SQVTM and CDR2 ANQGSEA come from the germline V gene. The CDR3 loop spans 13 amino acids. V was shortened by 1 base and J by 5 bases, with 11 bases between the two germline ends. The CDR3 here is CSVEGGRNYGYTF. In DNA, the CDR3 is TGCAGCGTTGAAGGGGGGAGGAATTATGGCTACACCTTC.

This chain connects TRBV21-1 to TRBJ2-4; TRBD1, the table's D call, lacks a check against the DNA. TRBV21-1 is annotated as a pseudogene. The CDR3 sequence is 15 residues long. The DNA of the CDR3 is TGTGCCAGCAGCAAAGAATGCAGGGGAGAAAACATTCAGTACTTC. It translates to CASSKECRGENIQYF.

The chain has TRBV30 and TRBJ1-1; tentative D call: TRBD1 (5 bases). This CDR3 is 14 amino acids long. The germline gives CDR1 GTSNPN, CDR2 SVGIG (reference sequence). Trimming pared 0 bases from V and 3 bases from J, leaving 11 bases between. The CDR3 loop reads CAWSVGGVYTEAFF. The CDR3 coding sequence is TGTGCCTGGAGTGTTGGGGGGGTGTACACTGAAGCTTTCTTT.

The chain uses TRBV5-1 and TRBJ2-7; D possibly matches TRBD1 or TRBD2 (6 bases each). The CDR3 length is 15 residues. V was trimmed by 0 bases and J by 2 bases, leaving 12 bases between them. Germline V gene sequence: CDR1 SGHRS, CDR2 YFSETQ. The CDR3 is CASSLAGAQTYEQYF. The DNA for the CDR3 is TGCGCCAGCAGCTTGGCGGGGGCCCAAACCTACGAGCAGTACTTC. Variable domain in full (rest from reference TRBV5-1 and TRBJ2-7): KAGVTQTPRYLIKTRGQQVTLSCSPISGHRSVSWYQQTPGQGLQFLFEYFSETQRNKGNFPGRFSGRQFSNSRSEMNVSTLELGDSALYLCASSLAGAQTYEQYFGPGTRLTVT.

A note on this clone: The junction shows a germline mismatch at one end, possibly a read error. The chain employs TRBV28 and TRBJ2-1; a weak D match, TRBD2 (5 bases). This CDR3 has 14 amino acids. Germline V gives CDR1 MDHEN, CDR2 SYDVKM. The CDR3 loop is CASSFLGENNEQFF. CDR3 bases: TGTGCCAGTAGTTTCCTGGGAGAGAACAATGAGCAGTTCTTC.

The rearrangement uses TRBV28 and TRBJ2-7; TRBD1 aligns across 8 bases. The CDR3 loop spans 14 amino acids. Germline assignment: CDR1 MDHEN and CDR2 SYDVKM. V gave up 6 bases and J gave up 2 bases; unmatched junction bases: 6. CDR3 sequence (DNA): TGTGCCAGCAGACCAACAGGGGGAACCTACGAGCAGTACTTC. It yields the protein CASRPTGGTYEQYF. The full variable domain, its missing parts supplied by reference TRBV28 and TRBJ2-7, is DVKVTQSSRYLVKRTGEKVFLECVQDMDHENMFWYRQDPGLGLRLIYFSYDVKMKEKGDIPEGYSVSREKKERFSLILESASTNQTSMYLCASRPTGGTYEQYFGPGTRLTVT.

V is TRBV27 and J is TRBJ2-7; TRBD1 matches at 10 bases. Trimming removed 4 bases from V and 2 bases from J; junction bases left unmatched: 8. The germline CDR1 and CDR2 sequences are MNHEY and SMNVEV (reference sequence). The CDR3 totals 16 residues. DNA for the CDR3: TGTGCCAGCAGTTCGTGGACAGGGGGGTCTGCCTACGAGCAGTACTTC. It yields the protein CASSSWTGGSAYEQYF.

As to this clone: Other DNA sequences from this sample encode an identical CDR3 as well. The DNA for the CDR3 is TGTGCCAGCAGTTTATCTGGCGGAGCTAACTATGGCTACACCTTC. It translates to CASSLSGGANYGYTF. The V and J genes are TRBV27 and TRBJ1-2; D remains unclear. V shed 0 bases and J shed 0 bases, with 8 bases lying between them. Per the germline V gene, CDR1 is MNHEY and CDR2 is SMNVEV (reference sequence). The CDR3 has 15 residues.